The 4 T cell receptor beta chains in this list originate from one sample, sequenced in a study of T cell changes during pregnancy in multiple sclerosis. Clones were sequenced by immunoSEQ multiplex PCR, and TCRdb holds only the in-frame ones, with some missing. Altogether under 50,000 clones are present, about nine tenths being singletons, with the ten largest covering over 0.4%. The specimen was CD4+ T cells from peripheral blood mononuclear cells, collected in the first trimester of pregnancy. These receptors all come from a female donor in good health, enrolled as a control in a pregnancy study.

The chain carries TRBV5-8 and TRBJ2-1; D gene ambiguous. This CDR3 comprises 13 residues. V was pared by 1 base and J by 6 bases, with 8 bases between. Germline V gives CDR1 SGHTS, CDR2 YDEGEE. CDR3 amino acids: CASSLLSGNEQFF. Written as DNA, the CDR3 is TGTGCCAGCAGCTTGTTGTCCGGCAATGAGCAGTTCTTC. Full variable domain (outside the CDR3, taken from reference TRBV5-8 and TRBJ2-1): EAGVTQSPTHLIKTRGQQATLRCSPISGHTSVYWYQQALGLGLQFLLWYDEGEERNRGNFPPRFSGRQFPNYSSELNVNALELEDSALYLCASSLLSGNEQFFGPGTRLTVL.

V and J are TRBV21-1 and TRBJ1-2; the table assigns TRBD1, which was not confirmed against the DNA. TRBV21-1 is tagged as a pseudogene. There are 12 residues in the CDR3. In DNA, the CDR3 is TGTGCCAGCAGCTCCAACACCTATGGCTACACCTTC. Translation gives CASSSNTYGYTF.

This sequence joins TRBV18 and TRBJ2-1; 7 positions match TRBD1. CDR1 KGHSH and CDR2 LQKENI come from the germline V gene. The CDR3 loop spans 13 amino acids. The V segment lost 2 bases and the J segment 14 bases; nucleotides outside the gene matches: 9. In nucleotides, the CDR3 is TGTGCCAGCTCACCAAATCTACAGGGGAGTGAGTTCTTC. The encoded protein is CASSPNLQGSEFF.

DNA of the CDR3: TGCGCCAGCAGCAAGGGACAGCCTCGAGAAAAACTGTTTTTT. Its protein product is CASSKGQPREKLFF. This rearrangement joins TRBV5-1 to TRBJ1-4, with TRBD1 matching over 7 bases. V shed 4 bases and J 8 bases; nucleotides not matched to a gene: 8. The CDR3 sequence is 14 residues long. The germline CDR1 and CDR2 sequences are SGHRS and YFSETQ. Supplemented by reference TRBV5-1 and TRBJ1-4, the full variable domain reads KAGVTQTPRYLIKTRGQQVTLSCSPISGHRSVSWYQQTPGQGLQFLFEYFSETQRNKGNFPGRFSGRQFSNSRSEMNVSTLELGDSALYLCASSKGQPREKLFFGSGTQLSVL.